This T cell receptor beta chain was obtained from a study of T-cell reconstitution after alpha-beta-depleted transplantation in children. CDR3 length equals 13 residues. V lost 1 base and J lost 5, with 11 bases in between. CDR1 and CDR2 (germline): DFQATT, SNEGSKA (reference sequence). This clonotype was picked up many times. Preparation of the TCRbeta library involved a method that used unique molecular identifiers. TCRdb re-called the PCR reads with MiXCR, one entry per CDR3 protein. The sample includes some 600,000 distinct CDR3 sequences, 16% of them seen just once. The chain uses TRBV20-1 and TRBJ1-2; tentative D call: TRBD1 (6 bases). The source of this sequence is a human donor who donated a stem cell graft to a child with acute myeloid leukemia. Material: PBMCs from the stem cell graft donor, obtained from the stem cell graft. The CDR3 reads CSARGTDSYGYTF. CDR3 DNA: TGCAGTGCTAGAGGGACAGATTCATATGGCTACACCTTC.